Below, 4 T cell receptor beta chains from the same sample are listed, as sequenced in a study of T cell clusters in autoimmune cytopenias. Some 38,000 genome equivalents of blood DNA were amplified for TRB. One tube held mixed TRB-A and TRB-B primer pools for touch-down PCR. TCRdb re-called the multiplex PCR reads and shows each CDR3 protein once, DNA omitted. The sample data list fewer than 6,500 distinct CDR3 sequences. This sample was shared with a second study, whose subject was T cell repertoires in aging, cancer and after chemotherapy.

Specimen: peripheral blood. These TCRs come from a human donor in good health.

Considering frequency, this clonotype is medium-sized. The chain has TRBV15 and TRBJ2-7; TCRdb picks TRBD2, but there is no DNA to check that call. The germline CDR1 and CDR2 sequences are LNHNV and YYDKDF (reference sequence). The CDR3 extends over 15 amino acids. The CDR3 is CATSRASGGTYEQYF. Full variable domain (outside the CDR3, taken from reference TRBV15 and TRBJ2-7): DAMVIQNPRYQVTQFGKPVTLSCSQTLNHNVMYWYQQKSSQAPKLLFHYYDKDFNNEADTPDNFQSRRPNTSFCFLDIRSPGLGDTAMYLCATSRASGGTYEQYFGPGTRLTVT.

The V gene is TRBV24-1, the J gene TRBJ2-3; TCRdb's D call, TRBD2, is unchecked because there is no DNA. The germline V gene has CDR1 KGHDR and CDR2 SFDVKD. The CDR3 is made up of 17 amino acids. Here the CDR3 reads CATSDFARTAGPDTQYF.

The rearrangement uses TRBV19 and TRBJ1-2; checking the TCRdb D call of TRBD1 is not possible without DNA. In germline, CDR1 is LNHDA, CDR2 SQIVND (reference sequence). The CDR3 loop spans 14 amino acids. CDR3 residues: CASSIVGQPRGYTF.

The CDR3 reads CASSIWAGGRGADTQYF. This chain links TRBV19 with TRBJ2-3; as DNA is missing, the TRBD1 call by TCRdb cannot be tested. CDR1 is LNHDA and CDR2 is SQIVND in the germline V gene (reference sequence). The CDR3 is 17 residues long.